This TCR beta chain was identified in a study of cytomegalovirus exposure and HLA in healthy donors. It was with 60 Vbeta and 13 Jbeta primers that the PCR ran. Here immunoSEQ multiplex PCR was the method, and the copy in TCRdb shows in-frame clones only, minus some. In the table there are 150,000 or so clones, roughly 70% of which are singletons. CDR1 and CDR2 (germline): SGHAT, FQNNGV. This CDR3 contains 13 residues. Trimming left V 6 bases short and J 4 bases short, with 11 bases between. Whole-study findings and limits: DRB1 showed the most TCR associations and HLA-C the fewest in a later analysis, as rates varied by HLA locus.

Notes on this clone: Its target is not known.

What was sequenced was PBMCs. This TCR derives from a man aged 25-45 years in good health and CMV-seronegative. The rearrangement uses TRBV11-2 and TRBJ2-3, with D perhaps matching TRBD1 (5 bases). CDR3 region: CASRAGSADTQYF. The CDR3 bases are TGTGCCAGCAGGGCAGGGTCTGCAGATACGCAGTATTTT.